This TCR beta chain was obtained from a study of T cell repertoires in aging, cancer and after chemotherapy. About the study: Six age groups, ranging from 30 or younger to 70 or older, included the donors. Regarding the study as a whole: No conclusions about immunological memory after chemotherapy can be drawn from the repertoire data. In each cancer cohort, median generation probability increased across chemotherapy, suggesting thymic output rebounded.

Amplification of TCR beta used genomic DNA extracted from peripheral blood. This CDR3 is 15 amino acids long. J gave up 1 base and V 4 bases, and 2 bases lay outside the gene matches. The V gene's germline CDR1 is MNHEY and CDR2 SMNVEV (reference sequence). In the case of this clonotype: Its antigen is unidentified.

TRB rearrangements spanning V, D and J were amplified using mixed TRB-A/B primers. Each CDR3 protein is one row after TCRdb ran MiXCR on the multiplex PCR reads. The sample includes about 14,000 distinct CDR3 sequences, about a quarter seen only once; the top ten take roughly half. The V and J genes are TRBV27 and TRBJ2-1, with 9 bases matching TRBD1. Specimen: blood. This TCR was recovered from a human donor in good health. The CDR3 DNA follows: TGTGCCAGCAGTTCACAGGGGGCGTCCTACAATGAGCAGTTCTTC. Its protein product is CASSSQGASYNEQFF.